The clone carrying this T cell receptor (beta chain) was observed many times. This sample is part of a study of identical twins. The CDR3 runs 13 residues. V lost 1 base and J 7 bases, leaving 10 bases between the germline ends. TCRdb processed the 5' RACE reads anew with MiXCR; each CDR3 protein has one entry. The table shows about 190,000 distinct CDR3 sequences, with 15% to 20% occurring only once. This sample also belongs to another study, concerning T cells expressing NK-cell markers. Per that study: Dominant NKG2C+ clonotypes were found to form roughly 1.0-7.5% of CD8+ T cells in about 6 donors.

The clonotype comes from a woman younger than 30 in good health. This chain joins TRBV12-3 or TRBV12-4 and TRBJ2-5, with D uncertain. The sequenced sample consisted of CD8+ T cells sorted from blood. As DNA, the CDR3 is TGTGCCAGCAGTTTAGAAGGCTTCGGGACCCAGTACTTC. It yields the protein CASSLEGFGTQYF.